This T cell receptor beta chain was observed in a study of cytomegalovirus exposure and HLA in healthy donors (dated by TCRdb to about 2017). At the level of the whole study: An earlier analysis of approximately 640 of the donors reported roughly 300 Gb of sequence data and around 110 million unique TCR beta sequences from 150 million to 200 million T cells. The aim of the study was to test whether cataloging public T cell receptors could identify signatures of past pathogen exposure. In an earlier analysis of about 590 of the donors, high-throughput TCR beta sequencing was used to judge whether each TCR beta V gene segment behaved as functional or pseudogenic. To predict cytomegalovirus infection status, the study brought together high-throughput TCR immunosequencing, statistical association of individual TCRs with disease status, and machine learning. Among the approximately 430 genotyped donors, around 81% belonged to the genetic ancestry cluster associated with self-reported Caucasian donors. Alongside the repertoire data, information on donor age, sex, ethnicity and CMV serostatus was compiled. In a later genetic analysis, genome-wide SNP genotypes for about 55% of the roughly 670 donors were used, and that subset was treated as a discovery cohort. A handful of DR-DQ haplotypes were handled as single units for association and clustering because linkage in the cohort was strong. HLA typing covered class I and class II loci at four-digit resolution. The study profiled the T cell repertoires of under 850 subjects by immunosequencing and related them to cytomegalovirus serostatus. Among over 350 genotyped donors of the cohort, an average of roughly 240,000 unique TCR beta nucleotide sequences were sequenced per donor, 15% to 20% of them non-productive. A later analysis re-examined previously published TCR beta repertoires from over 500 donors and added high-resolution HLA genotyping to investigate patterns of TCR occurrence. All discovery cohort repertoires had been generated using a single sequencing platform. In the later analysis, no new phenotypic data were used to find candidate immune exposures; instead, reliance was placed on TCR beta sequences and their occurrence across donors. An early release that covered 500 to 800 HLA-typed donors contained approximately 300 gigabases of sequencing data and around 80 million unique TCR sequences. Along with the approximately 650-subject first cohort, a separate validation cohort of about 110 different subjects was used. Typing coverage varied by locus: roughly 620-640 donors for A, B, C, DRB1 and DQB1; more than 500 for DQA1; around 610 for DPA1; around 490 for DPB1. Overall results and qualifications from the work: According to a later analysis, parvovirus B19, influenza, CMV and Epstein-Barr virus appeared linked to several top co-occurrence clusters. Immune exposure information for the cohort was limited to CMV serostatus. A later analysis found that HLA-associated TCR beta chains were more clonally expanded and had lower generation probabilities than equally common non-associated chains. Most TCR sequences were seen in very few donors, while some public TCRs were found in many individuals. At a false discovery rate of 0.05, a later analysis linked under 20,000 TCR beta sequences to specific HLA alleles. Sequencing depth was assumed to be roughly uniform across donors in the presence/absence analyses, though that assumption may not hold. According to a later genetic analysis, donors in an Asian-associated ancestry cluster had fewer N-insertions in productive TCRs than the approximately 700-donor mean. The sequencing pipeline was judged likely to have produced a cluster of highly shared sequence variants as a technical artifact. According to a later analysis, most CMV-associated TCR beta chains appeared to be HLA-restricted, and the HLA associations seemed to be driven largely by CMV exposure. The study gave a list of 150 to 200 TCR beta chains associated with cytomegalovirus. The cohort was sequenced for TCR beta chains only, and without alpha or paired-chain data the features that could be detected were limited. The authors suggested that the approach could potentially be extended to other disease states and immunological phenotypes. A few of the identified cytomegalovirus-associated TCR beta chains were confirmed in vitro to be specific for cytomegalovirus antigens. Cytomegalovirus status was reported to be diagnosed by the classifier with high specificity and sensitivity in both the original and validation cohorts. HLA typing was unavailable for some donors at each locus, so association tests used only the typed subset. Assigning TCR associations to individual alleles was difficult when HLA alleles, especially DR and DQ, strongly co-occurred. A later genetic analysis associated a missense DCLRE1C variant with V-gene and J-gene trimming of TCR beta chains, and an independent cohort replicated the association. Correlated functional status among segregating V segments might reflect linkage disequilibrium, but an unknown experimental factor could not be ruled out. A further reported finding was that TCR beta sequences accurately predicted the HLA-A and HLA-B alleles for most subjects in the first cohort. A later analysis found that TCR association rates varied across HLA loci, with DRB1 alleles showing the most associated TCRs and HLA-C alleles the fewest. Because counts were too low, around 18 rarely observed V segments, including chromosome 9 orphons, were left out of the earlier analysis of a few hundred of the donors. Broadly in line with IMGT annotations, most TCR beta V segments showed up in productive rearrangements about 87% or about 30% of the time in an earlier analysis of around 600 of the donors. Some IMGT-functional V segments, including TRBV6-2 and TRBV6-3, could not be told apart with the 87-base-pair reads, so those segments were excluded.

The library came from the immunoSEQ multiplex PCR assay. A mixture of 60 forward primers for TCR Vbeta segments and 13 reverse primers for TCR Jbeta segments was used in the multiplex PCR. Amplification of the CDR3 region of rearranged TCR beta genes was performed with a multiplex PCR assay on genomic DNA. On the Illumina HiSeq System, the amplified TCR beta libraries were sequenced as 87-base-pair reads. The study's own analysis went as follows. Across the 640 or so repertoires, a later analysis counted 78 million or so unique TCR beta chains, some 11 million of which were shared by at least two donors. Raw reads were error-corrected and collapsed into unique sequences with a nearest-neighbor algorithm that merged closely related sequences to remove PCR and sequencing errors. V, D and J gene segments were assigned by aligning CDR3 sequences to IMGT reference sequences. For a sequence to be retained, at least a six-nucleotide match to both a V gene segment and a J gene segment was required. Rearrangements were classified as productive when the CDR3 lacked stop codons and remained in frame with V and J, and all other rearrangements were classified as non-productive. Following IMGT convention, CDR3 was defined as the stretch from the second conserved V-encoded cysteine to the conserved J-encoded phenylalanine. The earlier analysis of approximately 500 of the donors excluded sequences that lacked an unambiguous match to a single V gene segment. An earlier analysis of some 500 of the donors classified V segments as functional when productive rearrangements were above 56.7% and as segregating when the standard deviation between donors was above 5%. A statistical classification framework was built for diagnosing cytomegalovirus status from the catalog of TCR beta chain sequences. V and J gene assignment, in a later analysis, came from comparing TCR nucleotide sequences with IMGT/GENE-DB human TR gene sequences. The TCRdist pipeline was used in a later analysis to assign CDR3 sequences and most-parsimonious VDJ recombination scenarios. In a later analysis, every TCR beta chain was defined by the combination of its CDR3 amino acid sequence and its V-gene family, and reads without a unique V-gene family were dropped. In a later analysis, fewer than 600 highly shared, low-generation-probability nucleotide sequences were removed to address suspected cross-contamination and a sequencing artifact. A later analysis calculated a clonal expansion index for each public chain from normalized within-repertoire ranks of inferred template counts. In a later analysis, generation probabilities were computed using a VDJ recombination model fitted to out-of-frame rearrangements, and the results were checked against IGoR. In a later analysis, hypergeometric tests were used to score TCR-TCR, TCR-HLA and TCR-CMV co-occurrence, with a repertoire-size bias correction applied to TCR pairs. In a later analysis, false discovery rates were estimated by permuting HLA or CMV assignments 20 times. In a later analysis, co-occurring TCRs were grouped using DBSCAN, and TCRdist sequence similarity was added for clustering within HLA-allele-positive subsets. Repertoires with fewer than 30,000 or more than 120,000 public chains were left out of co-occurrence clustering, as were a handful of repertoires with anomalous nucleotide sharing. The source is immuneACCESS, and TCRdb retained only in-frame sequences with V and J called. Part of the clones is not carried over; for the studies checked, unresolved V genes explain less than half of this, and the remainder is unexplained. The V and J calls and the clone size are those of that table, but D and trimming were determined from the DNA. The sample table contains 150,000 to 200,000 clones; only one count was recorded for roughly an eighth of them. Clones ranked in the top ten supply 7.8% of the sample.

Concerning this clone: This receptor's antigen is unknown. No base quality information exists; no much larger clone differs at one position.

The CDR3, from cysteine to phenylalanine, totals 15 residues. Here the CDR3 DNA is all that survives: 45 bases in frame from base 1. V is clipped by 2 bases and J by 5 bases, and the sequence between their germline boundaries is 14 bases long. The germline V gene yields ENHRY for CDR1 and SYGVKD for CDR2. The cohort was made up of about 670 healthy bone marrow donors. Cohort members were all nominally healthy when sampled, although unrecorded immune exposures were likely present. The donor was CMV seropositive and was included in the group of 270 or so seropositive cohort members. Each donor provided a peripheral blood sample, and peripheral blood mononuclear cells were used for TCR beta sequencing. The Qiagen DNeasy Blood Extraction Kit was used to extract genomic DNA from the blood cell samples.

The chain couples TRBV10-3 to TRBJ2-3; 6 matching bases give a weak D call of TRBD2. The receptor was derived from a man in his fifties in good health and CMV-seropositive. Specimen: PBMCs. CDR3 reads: CAISEVSQGGDTQYF. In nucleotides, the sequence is TGTGCCATCAGTGAGGTCTCCCAGGGAGGAGATACGCAGTATTTT.